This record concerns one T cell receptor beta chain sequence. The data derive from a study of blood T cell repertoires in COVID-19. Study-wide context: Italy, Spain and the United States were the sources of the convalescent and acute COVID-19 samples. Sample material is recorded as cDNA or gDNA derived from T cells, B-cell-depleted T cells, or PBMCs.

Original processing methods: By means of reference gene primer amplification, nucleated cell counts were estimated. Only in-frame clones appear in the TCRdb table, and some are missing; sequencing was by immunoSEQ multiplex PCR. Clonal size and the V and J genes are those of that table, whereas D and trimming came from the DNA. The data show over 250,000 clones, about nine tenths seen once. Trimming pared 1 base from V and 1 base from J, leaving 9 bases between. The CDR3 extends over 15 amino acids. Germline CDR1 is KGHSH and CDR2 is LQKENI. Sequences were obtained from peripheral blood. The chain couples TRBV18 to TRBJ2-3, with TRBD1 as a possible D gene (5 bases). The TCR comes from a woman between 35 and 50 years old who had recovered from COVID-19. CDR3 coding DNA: TGTGCCAGCTCACCACGGGGCAGTCGCACAGATACGCAGTATTTT. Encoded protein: CASSPRGSRTDTQYF.